One and the same sample provided the 8 T cell receptor beta chains below, sequenced in a study of CD8 T cells in Susac syndrome. An amount of RNA that ranged from roughly 0.5 to 1 ug was reverse transcribed with random hexamers. TCRdb re-called the immunoSEQ multiplex PCR reads with MiXCR, one entry per CDR3 protein. The sample comprises about 290,000 distinct CDR3 sequences, roughly 85% of which are singletons, and roughly 0.21% rests with the top ten. Material: CD8+ T cells from PBMCs. The receptors shown here come from a human donor with multiple sclerosis.

This clonotype was recorded only once. The V call is TRBV6-1, the J call TRBJ1-5, with TRBD1 matching over 7 bases. The CDR3 spans 17 residues. Per germline, CDR1 MNHNS and CDR2 SASEGT. With 5 bases clipped from V and 3 bases from J, the junction kept 13 bases outside the gene matches. CDR3 region: CASSPSGTAPFNQPQHF. CDR3 sequence (DNA): TGTGCCAGCAGTCCGTCCGGGACAGCGCCTTTCAATCAGCCCCAGCATTTT.

V usage is TRBV7-4 and J usage is TRBJ1-1; D remains unclear. The V end was cut by 5 bases, the J end by 1 base, with 11 bases between. CDR3 length equals 14 residues. Germline lookup yields CDR1 SGHVT and CDR2 SQSDAQ. CDR3 residues: CASSMRRPNTEAFF. CDR3 in DNA: TGTGCCAGCAGCATGCGAAGGCCGAACACTGAAGCTTTCTTT.

The chain has TRBV7-2 and TRBJ1-1; no definite D call. The ends were cut back, 5 bases at V and 7 bases at J, with 14 bases in the middle. The CDR3 runs 13 residues. The V gene's germline CDR1 is SGHTA and CDR2 FQGNSA. The DNA for the CDR3 is TGTGCCAGCAGCCCGGGGATCGGAATTGAAGCTTTCTTT. Translation: CASSPGIGIEAFF.

This clonotype occurred a few times. V gene TRBV11-2 combines with J gene TRBJ1-4; D may be TRBD1 (5 bases). The V end was cut by 5 bases, the J end by 5 bases, with 18 bases between. The CDR3 loop spans 16 amino acids. Looked up from germline, CDR1 is SGHAT and CDR2 is FQNNGV. DNA for the CDR3: TGTGCCAGCAGCCCGGGGTGGCCGAAGGGGAATGAAAAACTGTTTTTT. The encoded protein is CASSPGWPKGNEKLFF.

The V and J genes are TRBV15 and TRBJ2-7, with D possibly TRBD2 on 6 matching bases. V lost 5 bases, J lost 0 bases, and 20 bases lay in between. This CDR3 has 17 residues. The germline V gene encodes CDR1 LNHNV and CDR2 YYDKDF (reference sequence). The CDR3 region has the DNA TGTGCCACCAGCTCCACAATTGGCGGAGGGAGCTCCTACGAGCAGTACTTC. Protein product: CATSSTIGGGSSYEQYF.

The chain is built from TRBV2 and TRBJ2-3; TRBD2 matches at 15 bases. The V and J ends lost 8 bases and 10 bases, in that order; junction bases with no gene match: 16. CDR3 length: 17 amino acids. Germline V gene lookup returns CDR1 SNHLY and CDR2 FYNNEI. The CDR3 DNA follows: TGTGCCAGCCCGCAAGGAGGAGGACTAGCGGGAGGGAGTTCGCAGTATTTT. Its translation: CASPQGGGLAGGSSQYF.

The CDR3 nucleotides are TGTGCCACCAGCAGACGAAAGAGCTCCTACAATGAGCAGTTCTTC. Translated: CATSRRKSSYNEQFF. The gene calls are TRBV15 and TRBJ2-1; D uncertain. This CDR3 is 15 amino acids long. The V gene lost 2 bases and the J gene lost 0 bases, with 8 bases spanning the gap. Germline assignment: CDR1 LNHNV and CDR2 YYDKDF (reference sequence).

The J gene is TRBJ2-1, the V gene TRBV13; D is perhaps TRBD2 (6 bases). The CDR3 has 16 residues. The V and J ends lost 8 bases and 0 bases respectively, with 17 bases between them. Germline V lookup: CDR1 PRHDT, CDR2 FYEKMQ (reference sequence). CDR3 DNA sequence: TGTGCCAGCGGTTCCGGGGAGGATGGCTCCTACAATGAGCAGTTCTTC. Encoded protein: CASGSGEDGSYNEQFF.